The 11 T cell receptor beta chains in this list originate from one sample, sequenced in a study of vaccination effects on CD4 cells after COVID-19. TCRdb keeps only in-frame clones here, not all; method: immunoSEQ multiplex PCR. The data show 20,000 to 25,000 clones, about two thirds seen once. Which antigens these TCRs recognize remains unknown. Expansion with viral peptide pools was applied to antigen-specific CD4+ T cells by the ViraFEST assay prior to sequencing. Having been cultured for roughly 9 days, the cells underwent CD4+ T cell isolation. Negative nucleocapsid antibody tests before and after vaccination confirmed no previous SARS-CoV-2 infection. The input for sequencing was CD4+ T cells from PBMCs cultured with SARS-CoV-2 spike peptides, taken before COVID-19 vaccination. All receptors come from a human donor who received a COVID-19 vaccine.

The chain employs TRBV3-1 (or the pseudogene TRBV3-2) and TRBJ2-1, with 12 bases aligning to TRBD2. This CDR3 contains 15 residues. Germline V lookup: CDR1 LGHDT, CDR2 YNNKEL (reference sequence). The V and J ends lost 1 base and 9 bases, in that order; junction bases with no gene match: 4. The CDR3 nucleotides read TGTGCCAGCAGCCAAGCTAGCGGGAGGGTGGGTGAGCAGTTCTTC. Protein product: CASSQASGRVGEQFF.

This clone was counted between two and nine times. The chain links TRBV10-3 to TRBJ1-4, with TRBD1 matching over 10 bases. With 10 bases clipped from V and 4 bases from J, the junction kept 3 bases outside the gene matches. Germline values: CDR1 ENHRY, CDR2 SYGVKD. CDR3 length: 13 amino acids. The CDR3 nucleotides are TGTGCCACAAGGACAGGGGGTAATGAAAAACTGTTTTTT. As protein: CATRTGGNEKLFF.

A few counts support this clone. The chain has TRBV2 and TRBJ1-2; the D is unclear. This CDR3 contains 14 residues. The germline CDR1 and CDR2 sequences are SNHLY and FYNNEI. V was cut by 5 bases and J by 3 bases, with 13 bases left in between. CDR3 DNA sequence: TGTGCCAGCAGTCACCGGACTGGGGACTATGGCTACACCTTC. Translation: CASSHRTGDYGYTF.

The chain uses TRBV27 and TRBJ1-1; weak D call: TRBD1 (6 bases). Trimming stripped 5 bases from V and 1 base from J, with 14 bases between. CDR1 and CDR2 (germline): MNHEY, SMNVEV (reference sequence). The CDR3 is 15 residues long. In nucleotides, the CDR3 is TGTGCCAGCAGTACCGGGGGCCGGGGGAACACTGAAGCTTTCTTT. This codes for CASSTGGRGNTEAFF.

The chain combines TRBV20-1 with TRBJ2-1; tentatively, D is TRBD2 (5 bases). The CDR3 loop spans 11 amino acids. Trimming left V 7 bases short and J 5 bases short, with 9 bases between. Germline V gene data show CDR1 as DFQATT and CDR2 as SNEGSKA (reference sequence). This CDR3 reads CSGGQNNEQFF. CDR3 sequence (DNA): TGCAGTGGCGGGCAGAACAATGAGCAGTTCTTC.

The chain combines TRBV2 with TRBJ2-1; D perhaps matches TRBD2 (6 bases). This CDR3 has 15 amino acids. Between the trimmed V and J ends, which lost 2 bases and 8 bases, there was a span of 16 bases. Looked up from germline, CDR1 is SNHLY and CDR2 is FYNNEI. The CDR3 DNA reads as TGTGCCAGCAGTGAATTGGAGGGCAATAGTCATGAGCAGTTCTTC. Residues: CASSELEGNSHEQFF. Together with reference TRBV2 and TRBJ2-1, the CDR3 gives the full variable domain: EPEVTQTPSHQVTQMGQEVILRCVPISNHLYFYWYRQILGQKVEFLVSFYNNEISEKSEIFDDQFSVERPDGSNFTLKIRSTKLEDSAMYFCASSELEGNSHEQFFGPGTRLTVL.

This chain joins TRBV27 and TRBJ1-1, with 7 positions matching TRBD1. The CDR3 is made up of 14 amino acids. Unmatched junction bases numbered 11, after V lost 10 bases and J lost 3 bases. In germline, CDR1 is MNHEY, CDR2 SMNVEV (reference sequence). CDR3 in amino acids: CATIGGGQYTEAFF. DNA of the CDR3: TGTGCCACCATAGGTGGGGGACAGTACACTGAAGCTTTCTTT.

This clone was counted only a few times. J is TRBJ2-1 and V is TRBV5-1; D is possibly TRBD1 (6 bases). The germline CDR1 and CDR2 sequences are SGHRS and YFSETQ. V was trimmed by 0 bases and J by 7 bases, leaving 14 bases between them. The CDR3 loop spans 15 amino acids. Here the CDR3 DNA reads TGCGCCAGCAGCTTGGAGGACAGAGAGTGGAATGAGCAGTTCTTC. This translates into CASSLEDREWNEQFF.

The genes are TRBV14 and TRBJ1-2, with D hard to call. Germline V gives CDR1 SGHDN, CDR2 FVKESK. V was shortened by 4 bases and J by 7 bases, with 13 bases between the two germline ends. CDR3 length: 13 amino acids. As DNA, the CDR3 is TGTGCCAGCAGCCTCATCCCGGGGAGTGGCTACACCTTC. It yields the protein CASSLIPGSGYTF.

In its sample, this clone was seen a few times. V usage is TRBV15 and J usage is TRBJ1-1; D is possibly TRBD1 (6 bases). The CDR3 has 16 amino acids. Germline V gene lookup returns CDR1 LNHNV and CDR2 YYDKDF (reference sequence). Trimming took off 4 bases at V and 0 bases at J, with 15 bases between the two ends. CDR3 loop: CATSIGGRQMNTEAFF. The CDR3, as DNA: TGTGCCACCAGCATAGGGGGGAGACAGATGAACACTGAAGCTTTCTTT. The variable domain in full, with the rest retrieved from reference TRBV15 and TRBJ1-1, is DAMVIQNPRYQVTQFGKPVTLSCSQTLNHNVMYWYQQKSSQAPKLLFHYYDKDFNNEADTPDNFQSRRPNTSFCFLDIRSPGLGDTAMYLCATSIGGRQMNTEAFFGQGTRLTVV.

This clone was counted only a few times. The chain links TRBV5-1 to TRBJ2-1; TRBD2 matches 11 bases. V shed 2 bases, J shed 4 bases, and the junction held 5 bases outside the gene matches. CDR1 is SGHRS and CDR2 is YFSETQ in the germline V gene. The CDR3 extends over 16 amino acids. CDR3 in DNA: TGCGCCAGCAGCTTACAGACTAGCGGGATATACAATGAGCAGTTCTTC. Amino acid sequence: CASSLQTSGIYNEQFF. Drawing the rest from reference TRBV5-1 and TRBJ2-1, the complete variable domain is KAGVTQTPRYLIKTRGQQVTLSCSPISGHRSVSWYQQTPGQGLQFLFEYFSETQRNKGNFPGRFSGRQFSNSRSEMNVSTLELGDSALYLCASSLQTSGIYNEQFFGPGTRLTVL.